Listed below are T cell receptor beta chains from one sample, sequenced in a study of blood T cells in healthy people across ages. TCRdb recomputed calls from the 5' RACE reads with MiXCR, one row per CDR3 protein. The table shows over 1,500,000 distinct CDR3 sequences, with about 39% occurring only once. Sequencing input: blood. The source of these receptors is a human donor in good health. Both conserved end residues are part of each CDR3. The D gene is left open where the match is weak. Size tells how often a clone was seen (once, few, many) or the class of an expanded clone, and some rows leave it out.

clone_size | j_call | d_call | v_call | cdr3_aa | cdr3_nt
NA | TRBJ2-1 | TRBD2 | TRBV19 | CASSTDGGALYNEQFF | TGTGCCAGTAGTACAGACGGGGGGGCACTCTACAATGAGCAGTTCTTC
NA | TRBJ2-7 | TRBD1 | TRBV28 | CASRETGQIYEQYF | TGTGCCAGCAGGGAAACGGGACAGATATACGAGCAGTACTTC
NA | TRBJ2-7 | NA | TRBV6-5 | CASSSFLGGANSYEQYF | TGTGCCAGCAGTTCTTTTTTGGGGGGGGCCAATTCCTACGAGCAGTACTTC
NA | TRBJ2-5 | NA | TRBV4-2 | CASSQAGQDQETQYF | TGTGCCAGCAGCCAAGCGGGTCAGGACCAAGAGACCCAGTACTTC
NA | TRBJ2-1 | NA | TRBV20-1 | CSVYPPSETNYNEQFF | TGCAGTGTCTACCCACCCAGCGAGACGAACTACAATGAGCAGTTCTTC
few | TRBJ2-4 | NA | TRBV4-3 | CASSQDLIPLKNIQYF | TGCGCCAGCAGCCAAGATCTAATACCCCTGAAAAACATTCAGTACTTC
NA | TRBJ1-1 | NA | TRBV20-1 | CSARDAGFYEITEAFF | TGCAGTGCTAGAGATGCAGGGTTTTATGAGATTACTGAAGCTTTCTTT
NA | TRBJ2-1 | NA | TRBV4-3 | CASSQGRRSYNEQFF | TGCGCCAGCAGCCAAGGACGCCGCTCCTACAATGAGCAGTTCTTC
few | TRBJ2-7 | TRBD1 | TRBV7-6 | CASSLANRGLGEQYF | TGTGCCAGCAGCTTAGCGAACAGGGGGCTGGGCGAGCAGTACTTC
NA | TRBJ1-1 | NA | TRBV6-4 | CARRPKNTEAFF | TGTGCCAGACGACCCAAAAACACTGAAGCTTTCTTT
few | TRBJ2-1 | NA | TRBV20-1 | CSARWTYNEQFF | TGCAGTGCTAGGTGGACCTACAATGAGCAGTTCTTC
NA | TRBJ2-5 | TRBD1 | TRBV6-5 | CASSYWQGAQETQYF | TGTGCCAGCAGTTACTGGCAGGGGGCCCAAGAGACCCAGTACTTC
few | TRBJ2-7 | NA | TRBV11-2 | CASSFQGPLGYEQYF | TGTGCCAGCAGTTTTCAGGGGCCCTTAGGGTACGAGCAGTACTTC
NA | TRBJ2-3 | TRBD1 | TRBV10-3 | CAPKRRSPGQGKSEDTQYF | TGTGCCCCCAAGCGTCGATCCCCGGGACAGGGGAAGAGTGAAGATACGCAGTATTTT
NA | TRBJ2-2 | NA | TRBV10-3 | CATKDSANTGELFF | TGTGCCACGAAGGACAGCGCGAACACCGGGGAGCTGTTTTTT
NA | TRBJ2-4 | TRBD1 | TRBV29-1 | CSAGTGSPKNIQYF | TGCAGCGCTGGGACAGGGTCCCCCAAAAACATTCAGTACTTC
NA | TRBJ1-1 | NA | TRBV12-3/TRBV12-4 | CASSLVGASTEAFF | TGTGCCAGCAGTTTAGTTGGGGCTTCCACTGAAGCTTTCTTT
NA | TRBJ2-3 | TRBD2 | TRBV27 | CASCYRTSGGPSDTQYF | TGTGCCAGCTGCTACCGGACTAGCGGGGGGCCTTCAGATACGCAGTATTTT
NA | TRBJ2-5 | TRBD2 | TRBV5-6 | CASSLRLRGVGETQYF | TGTGCCAGCAGCTTGAGGCTCCGGGGGGTCGGGGAGACCCAGTACTTC
NA | TRBJ2-1 | NA | TRBV5-1 | CASSLSVTGYNEQFF | TGCGCCAGCAGCTTGTCGGTGACCGGCTACAATGAGCAGTTCTTC
few | TRBJ2-7 | TRBD1 | TRBV7-6 | CASSFPGTGQGCEQYF | TGTGCCAGCAGCTTTCCCGGAACGGGACAGGGTTGCGAGCAGTACTTC
NA | TRBJ1-6 | NA | TRBV7-2 | CASSLFPRDGSPLHF | TGTGCCAGCAGCTTATTCCCCCGGGATGGTTCACCCCTCCACTTT
few | TRBJ1-2 | NA | TRBV5-6 | CASSSSLRALDGYTF | TGTGCCAGCAGCTCCAGCCTCAGGGCCCTAGATGGCTACACCTTC
many | TRBJ2-3 | NA | TRBV6-5 | CASSYSNTDTQYF | TGTGCCAGCAGTTACTCTAACACAGATACGCAGTATTTT
NA | TRBJ1-2 | TRBD1 | TRBV12-3/TRBV12-4 | CASIVQGSHGYTF | TGTGCCAGCATCGTACAGGGGAGCCATGGCTACACCTTC
NA | TRBJ2-5 | TRBD1 | TRBV25-1 | CASSQTGYQETQYF | TGTGCCAGCAGTCAGACAGGGTACCAAGAGACCCAGTACTTC
few | TRBJ2-7 | NA | TRBV7-9 | CASSTTNRITYEQYF | TGTGCCAGCAGCACAACCAACAGGATTACCTACGAGCAGTACTTC
few | TRBJ2-7 | TRBD1 | TRBV20-1 | CSARDGTGAYEQYF | TGCAGTGCTAGAGATGGGACAGGGGCTTACGAGCAGTACTTC
few | TRBJ1-2 | NA | TRBV20-1 | CSDPTANGYTF | TGCAGTGACCCGACGGCGAATGGCTACACCTTC
NA | TRBJ2-7 | NA | TRBV7-7 | CASSHQTPGQRDVFSYEQYF | TGTGCCAGCAGTCACCAAACCCCGGGACAAAGGGACGTTTTCTCCTACGAGCAGTACTTC
NA | TRBJ1-5 | NA | TRBV6-2/TRBV6-3 | CASSKPDGTPYSNQPQHF | TGTGCCAGCAGTAAGCCTGACGGGACACCTTATAGCAATCAGCCCCAGCATTTT
NA | TRBJ1-2 | NA | TRBV15 | CATSRDRVLYGYTF | TGTGCCACCAGCAGAGACAGGGTGTTATATGGCTACACCTTC
NA | TRBJ2-5 | TRBD1 | TRBV9 | CASSVQQGSLETQYF | TGTGCCAGCAGCGTACAACAGGGGAGTTTGGAGACCCAGTACTTC
NA | TRBJ2-3 | TRBD2 | TRBV6-5 | CAMDVSGGHLGTQYF | TGTGCCATGGACGTAAGCGGGGGACACTTGGGTACGCAGTATTTT
NA | TRBJ2-7 | NA | TRBV28 | CASSSEDLHEQYF | TGTGCCAGCAGTTCCGAGGACTTACACGAGCAGTACTTC
many | TRBJ1-5 | NA | TRBV12-3/TRBV12-4 | CASSWGRDQPQHF | TGTGCCAGCAGTTGGGGCCGGGATCAGCCCCAGCATTTT
few | TRBJ1-1 | NA | TRBV7-2 | CASSLARSRAEAFF | TGTGCCAGCAGCTTAGCTCGGTCGAGGGCTGAAGCTTTCTTT
few | TRBJ1-2 | NA | TRBV24-1 | CATSDGSNYGYTF | TGTGCCACCAGTGACGGCAGTAACTATGGCTACACCTTC
NA | TRBJ2-7 | NA | TRBV7-3 | CASSLRGGPVSEQYF | TGTGCCAGCAGCTTAAGGGGGGGGCCCGTCTCAGAGCAGTACTTC
NA | TRBJ1-2 | NA | TRBV29-1 | CSVEWPEGVYSYGYTF | TGCAGCGTTGAATGGCCCGAAGGGGTTTATTCCTATGGCTACACCTTC
NA | TRBJ2-1 | TRBD1 | TRBV6-5 | CASSIDRVLNNEQFF | TGTGCCAGCAGCATCGACAGGGTCCTTAACAATGAGCAGTTCTTC
NA | TRBJ2-1 | NA | TRBV15 | CASSGPLRGSNEQFF | TGTGCCTCCAGCGGCCCATTAAGGGGGAGCAATGAGCAGTTCTTC
NA | TRBJ2-3 | NA | TRBV12-3/TRBV12-4 | CASSFEPYEQYF | TGTGCCAGCAGTTTCGAACCCTACGAGCAGTATTTT
few | TRBJ1-1 | TRBD1 | TRBV29-1 | CSVVGGTGKTEAFF | TGCAGCGTTGTTGGTGGGACAGGGAAAACTGAAGCTTTCTTT
NA | TRBJ2-5 | NA | TRBV6-5 | CASTGIGETQYF | TGTGCCAGCACCGGAATAGGGGAGACCCAGTACTTC
few | TRBJ1-1 | NA | TRBV20-1 | CSARDRQGYTEAFF | TGCAGTGCTAGAGATCGGCAGGGATACACTGAAGCTTTCTTT
NA | TRBJ1-4 | TRBD1 | TRBV9 | CASSAEGADEKLFF | TGTGCCAGCAGCGCAGAGGGGGCGGATGAAAAACTGTTTTTT
once | TRBJ1-2 | TRBD1 | TRBV28 | CASSPGQVYYDYTF | TGTGCCAGCAGTCCTGGACAGGTCTACTATGACTACACCTTC
NA | TRBJ2-3 | NA | TRBV7-2 | CASSARASDTQYF | TGTGCCAGCAGCGCCCGGGCGTCAGATACGCAGTATTTT
NA | TRBJ2-7 | NA | TRBV5-5 | CASSLEFGLSYEQYF | TGTGCCAGCAGCTTGGAATTCGGACTCTCCTACGAGCAGTACTTC
few | TRBJ2-3 | TRBD2 | TRBV10-3 | CAISGKRGESTDTQYF | TGTGCCATCAGCGGGAAGCGGGGGGAAAGCACAGATACGCAGTATTTT
NA | TRBJ1-4 | TRBD1 | TRBV25-1 | CASRDRDSEKLFF | TGTGCCAGCCGGGACCGGGACAGTGAAAAACTGTTTTTT
NA | TRBJ1-2 | NA | TRBV7-2 | CASSLRAGGDGYTF | TGTGCCAGCAGCTTAAGGGCCGGGGGGGATGGCTACACCTTC
once | TRBJ1-1 | NA | TRBV20-1 | CSARVSESREAFF | TGCAGTGCTAGAGTTTCGGAGTCCCGGGAAGCTTTCTTT
NA | TRBJ2-7 | TRBD1 | TRBV10-3 | CAIGPGGTLGEQYF | TGTGCCATCGGGCCAGGGGGCACCCTTGGCGAGCAGTACTTC
NA | TRBJ2-1 | NA | TRBV5-1 | CASSWTSGPEAEQFF | TGCGCCAGCAGCTGGACCTCGGGACCCGAGGCGGAGCAGTTCTTC
few | TRBJ2-5 | NA | TRBV7-2 | CASSFVSDNQETQYF | TGTGCCAGCAGCTTTGTTTCGGATAACCAAGAGACCCAGTACTTC
many | TRBJ2-7 | TRBD2 | TRBV12-3/TRBV12-4 | CASSLGSGGREQYF | TGTGCCAGCAGTTTGGGTAGCGGGGGGCGTGAGCAGTACTTC
NA | TRBJ2-1 | NA | TRBV14 | CASSQYRSNRIGQFF | TGTGCCAGCAGCCAATACCGGTCCAATCGAATTGGGCAGTTCTTC